The clone carrying this T cell receptor beta chain was found a few times. What it recognizes is unknown. Healthy individuals who donated bone marrow served as the donors. In the PCR, 60 Vbeta and 13 Jbeta primers were used. Here immunoSEQ multiplex PCR was the method, and the copy in TCRdb shows in-frame clones only, minus some. In the table there are some 120,000 clones, roughly 15% of which are singletons. The data derive from a study of cytomegalovirus exposure and HLA in healthy donors. Points from the study as a whole: Reportedly, TCR beta sequences accurately predicted HLA-A and HLA-B alleles in most subjects. Upon later analysis, TCR association rates were observed to vary by HLA locus, being highest for DRB1 and lowest for HLA-C.

V was clipped by 0 bases and J by 1 base, with 11 bases between them. The CDR3 contains 15 residues. Looked up from germline, CDR1 is SQVTM and CDR2 is ANQGSEA. This TCR was sampled from a woman under 30 in good health and CMV-seronegative. Sequencing used PBMCs. The chain joins TRBV29-1 to TRBJ2-3; no clear D. In DNA form, the CDR3 reads TGCAGCGTTGAAGATCCCCCCAGCGGCACAGATACGCAGTATTTT. Protein product: CSVEDPPSGTDTQYF.